These T cell receptor beta chains were read from a single sample in a study of cytomegalovirus exposure and HLA in healthy donors. This table comes from immunoSEQ multiplex PCR, and its TCRdb copy is limited to in-frame clones, with some not included. The repertoire holds 130,000 to 150,000 clones, with under 85% as singletons. What was sequenced was PBMCs. These receptors were obtained from a woman aged 40 to 50 in good health and CMV-seropositive. Both conserved end residues are part of each CDR3. The order of the fields is clone size, V gene, D gene, J gene, CDR3 DNA, CDR3 protein. The D gene is left open where the match is weak. Clone size is stated in some rows and not others, as once, few, many or a class when expanded.

>NA|TRBV5-1|TRBD2|TRBJ2-7
TGCGCCAGCAGCCACGGGGGGGACGAGCAGTACTTC
CASSHGGDEQYF
>NA|TRBV28|NA|TRBJ1-1
TGTGCCAGCAGTTCGCCGGGGGGGGCTGGAGGAACTGAAGCTTTCTTT
CASSSPGGAGGTEAFF
>NA|TRBV6-6|NA|TRBJ2-7
TGTGCCAGCAGTTACGGGACACACTCCTACGAGCAGTACTTC
CASSYGTHSYEQYF
>NA|TRBV7-2|TRBD1|TRBJ1-2
TGTGCCAGCAGCCCCATAAATTGGGACAGGGGTTCCCATGGCTACACCTTC
CASSPINWDRGSHGYTF
>once|TRBV19|NA|TRBJ1-2
TGTGCCACCAAAAACCCCGGGACAACTGATCCTGGGGGCTACACCTTC
CATKNPGTTDPGGYTF
>NA|TRBV9|TRBD2|TRBJ2-1
TGTGCCAGCACTAGCGGGGGGGCCTACTACAATGAGCAGTTCTTC
CASTSGGAYYNEQFF
>NA|TRBV10-3|TRBD2|TRBJ2-1
TGTGCCATCAGTGAGTTGACTAGCGGGGGGGGCTCCTACAATGAGCAGTTCTTC
CAISELTSGGGSYNEQFF
>NA|TRBV18|TRBD1|TRBJ2-1
TGTGCCAGCTCACCGCGACAGGGGGCTTACAATGAGCAGTTCTTC
CASSPRQGAYNEQFF
>NA|TRBV4-1|NA|TRBJ2-6
TGCGCCAGCAGCCAAGCAGGGGTATGGACTTCTGGGGCCAACGTCCTGACTTTC
CASSQAGVWTSGANVLTF
>few|TRBV7-9|TRBD2|TRBJ2-6
TGTGCCAGCAGCTTACCGGCTAGCGGGGGGGCGGGTGGGGCCAACGTCCTGACTTTC
CASSLPASGGAGGANVLTF
>NA|TRBV2|NA|TRBJ1-3
TGTGCCAGCCGATCAGGACAGACCTCTGGAAACACCATATATTTT
CASRSGQTSGNTIYF
>NA|TRBV29-1|TRBD1|TRBJ2-1
TGCAGCGTCGCGACAGGGGGCAACTACAATGAGCAGTTCTTC
CSVATGGNYNEQFF
>few|TRBV10-3|NA|TRBJ2-5
TGTGCCACTGGAGGGACTCCCGGAGAGACCCAGTACTTC
CATGGTPGETQYF
>few|TRBV7-9|NA|TRBJ2-7
TGTGCCAGCAGTTCCGGCGGGGAAAGGGTCTACGAGCAGTACTTC
CASSSGGERVYEQYF
>NA|TRBV19|TRBD2|TRBJ2-1
TGTGCCAGTAGTAAATTAGCGGGGGTTTGGGAGCAGTTCTTC
CASSKLAGVWEQFF
>NA|TRBV5-1|NA|TRBJ2-7
TGCGCCAGCAGCCGGACCGGGAAGGACTCCTACGAGCAGTACTTC
CASSRTGKDSYEQYF
>NA|TRBV30|NA|TRBJ1-5
TGTGCCTGGAGCGCGGGGGTCGGCAATCAGCCCCAGCATTTT
CAWSAGVGNQPQHF
>NA|TRBV9|TRBD1|TRBJ2-2
TGTGCCAGCAGCCCGAGACAGGGGGTCGCCGGGGAGCTGTTTTTT
CASSPRQGVAGELFF
>NA|TRBV5-1|TRBD2|TRBJ2-3
TGCGCCAGCAGCTTGCCACTAGCGGGGCCTCGCACAGATACGCAGTATTTT
CASSLPLAGPRTDTQYF
>NA|TRBV6-5|TRBD2|TRBJ2-1
TGTGCCAGCAGTGAATGGGGGGGAGGGAATGAGCAGTTCTTC
CASSEWGGGNEQFF
>NA|TRBV15|NA|TRBJ2-1
TGTGCCACCAGCAGGGGGGGCTCCTACAATGAGCAGTTCTTC
CATSRGGSYNEQFF
>NA|TRBV5-6|NA|TRBJ2-6
TGTGCCAGCAGTTTCGCAGGGTGGGGGGCCAACGTCCTGACTTTC
CASSFAGWGANVLTF